One and the same sample provided the 30 T cell receptor beta chains below, sequenced in a study of lymphopenia after photon versus proton radiotherapy. Assay: immunoSEQ multiplex PCR; the TCRdb copy retains only in-frame clones and omits some. Of roughly 41,000 clones listed, about 84% are singletons. Sequencing used peripheral blood, obtained from a patient treated with photon-based radiotherapy. The source of these receptors is a man aged 50 to 60 with gastric cancer.

The chain recombines TRBV9 with TRBJ2-7; the D call may be TRBD1 or TRBD2 (5 bases each). This CDR3 spans 12 amino acids. Germline loops: CDR1 SGDLS, CDR2 YYNGEE. V was shortened by 3 bases and J by 3 bases, with 7 bases between the two germline ends. DNA of the CDR3: TGTGCCAGCAGCGGGGACGGCTACGAGCAGTACTTC. Protein: CASSGDGYEQYF. The whole variable domain, filled in from reference TRBV9 and TRBJ2-7, reads DSGVTQTPKHLITATGQRVTLRCSPRSGDLSVYWYQQSLDQGLQFLIQYYNGEERAKGNILERFSAQQFPDLHSELNLSSLELGDSALYFCASSGDGYEQYFGPGTRLTVT.

This chain uses TRBV5-5 with TRBJ1-5, with TRBD1 matching 9 bases. CDR1 is SGHKS, CDR2 YYEKEE, per germline (reference sequence). Trimming removed 1 base from V and 4 bases from J; junction bases left unmatched: 3. CDR3 length equals 15 residues. For the CDR3, the DNA is TGTGCCAGCAGCTTGCTCGGGACAGGGAATCAGCCCCAGCATTTT. Translation: CASSLLGTGNQPQHF.

V and J are TRBV2 and TRBJ1-5; no firm D call. The CDR3 has 15 amino acids. Germline CDR1 SNHLY, CDR2 FYNNEI. V was clipped by 1 base and J by 10 bases, with 17 bases between them. CDR3 residues: CASSEEAGGRSPQHF. The CDR3 DNA follows: TGTGCCAGCAGTGAAGAGGCGGGAGGCCGTTCCCCCCAGCATTTT.

The rearrangement uses TRBV5-1 and TRBJ1-4; possibly TRBD1 for D (5 bases). With 4 bases removed from V and 4 bases from J, the gap between germline ends came to 14 bases. The CDR3 runs 15 residues. Germline lookup yields CDR1 SGHRS and CDR2 YFSETQ. CDR3 sequence reads: CASSIRDGINEKLFF. The CDR3 DNA reads as TGCGCCAGCAGCATCCGGGACGGGATTAATGAAAAACTGTTTTTT. Complete variable domain (other parts from reference TRBV5-1 and TRBJ1-4): KAGVTQTPRYLIKTRGQQVTLSCSPISGHRSVSWYQQTPGQGLQFLFEYFSETQRNKGNFPGRFSGRQFSNSRSEMNVSTLELGDSALYLCASSIRDGINEKLFFGSGTQLSVL.

This clone was picked up a small number of times. The chain uses TRBV30 and TRBJ1-5; possibly TRBD1 for D (6 bases). CDR1 is GTSNPN, CDR2 SVGIG, per germline (reference sequence). This CDR3 is built from 13 residues. Trimming took off 5 bases at V and 7 bases at J, with 15 bases between the two ends. This CDR3 is CAWAAGAGQPQHF. As DNA, the CDR3 is TGTGCCTGGGCCGCAGGGGCTGGCCAGCCCCAGCATTTT.

The DNA of the CDR3 is TGCGCCAGCAGCTTGGCCAAGGGTCTGGGTGGGGCCAACGTCCTGACTTTC. It encodes CASSLAKGLGGANVLTF. The chain couples TRBV5-1 to TRBJ2-6; D is undetermined. The CDR3 has 17 amino acids. Looked up from germline, CDR1 is SGHRS and CDR2 is YFSETQ. V was cut by 0 bases and J by 3 bases, with 13 bases left in between. The full variable domain, completed using reference TRBV5-1 and TRBJ2-6, is KAGVTQTPRYLIKTRGQQVTLSCSPISGHRSVSWYQQTPGQGLQFLFEYFSETQRNKGNFPGRFSGRQFSNSRSEMNVSTLELGDSALYLCASSLAKGLGGANVLTFGAGSRLTVL.

The gene calls are TRBV29-1 and TRBJ1-1; D not resolved. V lost 7 bases and J lost 0, with 9 bases in between. CDR3 size: 12 residues. The germline gives CDR1 SQVTM, CDR2 ANQGSEA. The CDR3 sequence: CSARRVNTEAFF. For the CDR3, the DNA is TGCAGCGCTCGGCGCGTGAACACTGAAGCTTTCTTT.

The V call is TRBV7-3, the J call TRBJ2-2, with TRBD1 matching over 7 bases. With V trimmed by 6 bases and J by 1 base, 8 bases remained unmatched. In germline, CDR1 is SGHTA, CDR2 FQGTGA. CDR3 size: 16 residues. The CDR3 sequence: CASRKTTGKNTGELFF. CDR3 bases: TGTGCCAGCAGAAAAACGACAGGGAAGAACACCGGGGAGCTGTTTTTT. Full variable domain (rest looked up from reference TRBV7-3 and TRBJ2-2): GAGVSQTPSNKVTEKGKYVELRCDPISGHTALYWYRQSLGQGPEFLIYFQGTGAADDSGLPNDRFFAVRPEGSVSTLKIQRTERGDSAVYLCASRKTTGKNTGELFFGEGSRLTVL.

The V and J genes are TRBV18 and TRBJ1-4, with no clear D. Trimming stripped 0 bases from V and 3 bases from J, with 14 bases between. CDR3 length: 17 residues. From germline, CDR1 is KGHSH and CDR2 LQKENI. This CDR3 reads CASSPPGLASPNEKLFF. DNA of the CDR3: TGTGCCAGCTCACCACCGGGGTTGGCAAGCCCTAATGAAAAACTGTTTTTT.

V and J are TRBV5-6 and TRBJ2-5; the D gene is possibly TRBD1 (5 bases). This CDR3 has 15 amino acids. Germline CDR1 reads SGHDT; CDR2 reads YYEEEE. The V gene lost 0 bases and the J gene lost 2 bases, with 11 bases spanning the gap. The CDR3 is CASSLVRGPQETQYF. CDR3 coding DNA: TGTGCCAGCAGCTTGGTAAGGGGCCCTCAAGAGACCCAGTACTTC. The whole variable domain, filled in from reference TRBV5-6 and TRBJ2-5, reads DAGVTQSPTHLIKTRGQQVTLRCSPKSGHDTVSWYQQALGQGPQFIFQYYEEEERQRGNFPDRFSGHQFPNYSSELNVNALLLGDSALYLCASSLVRGPQETQYFGPGTRLLVL.

The chain uses TRBV5-1 and TRBJ1-6; tentatively, D is TRBD1 (6 bases). The germline CDR1 and CDR2 sequences are SGHRS and YFSETQ. The CDR3 is 15 amino acids. Trimming removed 0 bases at V and 6 bases at J, with 10 bases between. The CDR3, as DNA: TGCGCCAGCAGCTTGGTGGGACAAGCTAATTCACCCCTCCACTTT. It yields the protein CASSLVGQANSPLHF.

This rearrangement joins TRBV7-2 to TRBJ2-1; D is undetermined. Germline V CDR1 and CDR2: SGHTA, FQGNSA. This CDR3 has 12 residues. The V end lost 1 base, the J end lost 10 bases, and 8 bases lay between the germline ends. CDR3 sequence (DNA): TGTGCCAGCAGCTTAGTGCGGCCAGAGCAGTTCTTC. Translation gives CASSLVRPEQFF.

The rearrangement joins TRBV15 to TRBJ2-7, with 11 bases aligning to TRBD2. The germline V gene has CDR1 LNHNV and CDR2 YYDKDF (reference sequence). J was trimmed by 2 bases and V by 1 base; bases with no gene match: 7. The CDR3 has 17 residues. The CDR3 region is CATSRGRLAGSPYEQYF. The CDR3 bases are TGTGCCACCAGCAGAGGGAGACTAGCGGGGAGTCCCTACGAGCAGTACTTC.

The rearrangement links TRBV5-8 to TRBJ1-5; no clear D gene. V lost 3 bases to trimming and J lost 1 base, with 14 bases between them. The V gene's germline CDR1 is SGHTS and CDR2 YDEGEE. This CDR3 spans 16 amino acids. In DNA form, the CDR3 reads TGTGCCAGCAGCTCGGACCGGACCGGGAGCAATCAGCCCCAGCATTTT. Its protein is CASSSDRTGSNQPQHF.

The genes are TRBV6-6 and TRBJ2-1; D not resolved. This CDR3 is 15 amino acids long. With 5 bases removed from V and 0 bases from J, the gap between germline ends came to 11 bases. Germline V gene sequence: CDR1 MNHNY, CDR2 SVGAGI (reference sequence). CDR3 coding DNA: TGTGCCAGCAGTGGGCCAGGCATCTCCTACAATGAGCAGTTCTTC. Its translation: CASSGPGISYNEQFF.

The V gene is TRBV30, the J gene TRBJ1-1; no clear D. Germline V lookup: CDR1 GTSNPN, CDR2 SVGIG (reference sequence). The CDR3 has 14 amino acids. V gave up 0 bases and J gave up 5 bases, with 13 bases separating them. The CDR3 DNA is TGTGCCTGGAGTGTACGGGGAGGAGGGACTGAAGCTTTCTTT. This sequence encodes CAWSVRGGGTEAFF.

This chain connects TRBV5-4 to TRBJ1-1; TRBD1 agrees at 8 bases. Looked up from germline, CDR1 is SGHNT and CDR2 is YYREEE (reference sequence). V shed 3 bases and J 0 bases; nucleotides not matched to a gene: 7. This CDR3 has 16 amino acids. In DNA form, the CDR3 reads TGTGCCAGCAGCTCCGGACAGGGTAATATGAACACTGAAGCTTTCTTT. Protein: CASSSGQGNMNTEAFF. Together with reference TRBV5-4 and TRBJ1-1, the CDR3 gives the full variable domain: ETGVTQSPTHLIKTRGQQVTLRCSSQSGHNTVSWYQQALGQGPQFIFQYYREEENGRGNFPPRFSGLQFPNYSSELNVNALELDDSALYLCASSSGQGNMNTEAFFGQGTRLTVV.

This chain joins TRBV28 and TRBJ1-5, with unresolved D. CDR1 is MDHEN and CDR2 is SYDVKM in the germline V gene. Trimming cost V 7 bases and J 7 bases, with 20 bases left between them. The CDR3 contains 15 residues. In DNA form, the CDR3 reads TGTGCCAGCACGGTGGGTGGCTCAGCACGACAGCCCCAGCATTTT. Translated, it gives CASTVGGSARQPQHF.

The chain uses TRBV7-6 and TRBJ1-1; maybe TRBD1 (6 bases). V lost 2 bases, J lost 3 bases, and 13 bases lay in between. The CDR3 extends over 15 amino acids. In germline, CDR1 is SGHVS, CDR2 FNYEAQ. The DNA for the CDR3 is TGTGCCAGCAGCTTACTACAGGGTGTGGACACTGAAGCTTTCTTT. Protein: CASSLLQGVDTEAFF.

The rearrangement joins TRBV6-1 to TRBJ1-4; D is ambiguous. Germline CDR1 and CDR2: MNHNS and SASEGT. The CDR3 has 17 residues. The ends were cut back, 0 bases at V and 8 bases at J, with 19 bases in the middle. The CDR3 DNA sequence: TGTGCCAGCAGTGAAGCGGGTTGGGCCAGACAAGGCGAAAAACTGTTTTTT. This codes for CASSEAGWARQGEKLFF.

The rearrangement links TRBV7-2 to TRBJ2-7; tentatively, D is TRBD1 (6 bases). V was clipped by 8 bases and J by 6 bases, with 17 bases between them. This CDR3 comprises 13 residues. Germline V gives CDR1 SGHTA, CDR2 FQGNSA. CDR3 DNA: TGTGCCAGCGGGGGCAGGGAGAGGCTCGAGCAGTACTTC. Translated: CASGGRERLEQYF.

The sample holds one count of this clone. The gene calls are TRBV7-2 and TRBJ2-7; possible D gene TRBD1, 5 bases. CDR1 is SGHTA, CDR2 FQGNSA, per germline. The CDR3 has 13 residues. Trimming left V 5 bases short and J 1 base short, with 9 bases between. CDR3 nucleotide sequence: TGTGCCAGCAGCCGAAGGGGTTCCTACGAGCAGTACTTC. Its translation is CASSRRGSYEQYF.

This chain joins TRBV2 and TRBJ2-5; D remains unclear. The length of the CDR3 is 14 residues. Germline assignment: CDR1 SNHLY and CDR2 FYNNEI. Trimming pared 0 bases from V and 3 bases from J, leaving 8 bases between. The CDR3 nucleotides are TGTGCCAGCAGTGAAGCCATTTTTAAAGAGACCCAGTACTTC. Its protein is CASSEAIFKETQYF.

The chain is built from TRBV5-4 and TRBJ2-2; a possible D gene is TRBD1 (6 bases). The ends were cut back, 4 bases at V and 7 bases at J, with 20 bases in the middle. CDR3 size: 16 residues. Germline CDR1 reads SGHNT; CDR2 reads YYREEE (reference sequence). The CDR3 bases are TGTGCCAGCAGCCGGCAGGACCCCGCAGGGGTCGGGGAGCTGTTTTTT. Translating gives CASSRQDPAGVGELFF.

This clone has a handful of counts. V and J are TRBV2 and TRBJ1-5, with no clear D. Trimming shortened V by 3 bases and J by 1 base, and 19 bases separated the two germline ends. The CDR3 extends over 18 amino acids. Germline CDR1 is SNHLY and CDR2 is FYNNEI. The CDR3 loop is CASSDVYFSRESNQPQHF. CDR3 nucleotide sequence: TGTGCCAGCAGTGATGTTTATTTCTCCCGGGAGAGCAATCAGCCCCAGCATTTT.

The chain combines TRBV4-1 with TRBJ2-7; 10 nucleotides align to TRBD2. CDR1 and CDR2 (germline): MGHRA, YSYEKL. The CDR3 extends over 14 amino acids. The V gene end was trimmed by 4 bases and the J gene end by 3 bases; junction bases not matched to a gene: 3. The CDR3 nucleotides are TGCGCCAGCAGCCTTGGACTAGCGGTCTACGAGCAGTACTTC. Its protein is CASSLGLAVYEQYF.

This clone occurred once. The J gene is TRBJ1-1, the V gene TRBV20-1; D not certain. This CDR3 spans 11 amino acids. V lost 0 bases and J lost 6, with 5 bases in between. Germline CDR1 and CDR2: DFQATT and SNEGSKA (reference sequence). The CDR3 loop reads CSARDMAEAFF. For the CDR3, the DNA is TGCAGTGCTAGAGATATGGCTGAAGCTTTCTTT.

The chain links TRBV18 to TRBJ1-1, with D tentatively TRBD1 (5 bases). CDR1 is KGHSH, CDR2 LQKENI, per germline. This CDR3 contains 13 residues. V was cut by 3 bases and J by 5 bases, with 10 bases left in between. The DNA of the CDR3 is TGTGCCAGCTCACCCGGAGGGGTTACTGAAGCTTTCTTT. Translated, it gives CASSPGGVTEAFF.

This clone was counted a few times. The J gene is TRBJ2-5, the V gene TRBV5-6; 13 bases match TRBD2. The trim removed 5 bases at V and 5 bases at J, leaving 15 bases unmatched. CDR1 and CDR2 (germline): SGHDT, YYEEEE. This CDR3 has 18 amino acids. CDR3 region: CASSLWFRGLAGVETQYF. The CDR3 DNA reads TGTGCCAGCAGTCTCTGGTTCCGCGGACTAGCGGGAGTGGAGACCCAGTACTTC. The full variable domain, its missing parts supplied by reference TRBV5-6 and TRBJ2-5, is DAGVTQSPTHLIKTRGQQVTLRCSPKSGHDTVSWYQQALGQGPQFIFQYYEEEERQRGNFPDRFSGHQFPNYSSELNVNALLLGDSALYLCASSLWFRGLAGVETQYFGPGTRLLVL.

This clone was counted a single time. V gene TRBV29-1 combines with J gene TRBJ2-1, with 9 bases lining up with TRBD1. The CDR3 runs to 13 residues. CDR1 and CDR2 (germline): SQVTM, ANQGSEA. V shed 3 bases, J shed 9 bases, and the junction held 6 bases outside the gene matches. In DNA, the CDR3 is TGCAGCGTTGAGATCGGGACAGGGAGTGAGCAGTTCTTC. Translated, it gives CSVEIGTGSEQFF.